These T cell receptor beta chains were read from a single sample in a study of beta chain features in type 1 diabetes. The assay was immunoSEQ multiplex PCR, and TCRdb's table has in-frame clones only and misses some. The profile shows fewer than 250,000 clones, about 14% of them singletons. Sequencing used naive CD4+ T cells from blood. The source of these receptors is a middle-aged woman in good health. Both conserved end residues are part of each CDR3. The order of the fields is CDR3 length, D gene, clone size, J gene, V gene, CDR3 DNA, CDR3 protein. A D gene is named only where the DNA matches it firmly. For some rows the clone size is stated as once, few or many, or as a class when expanded; others skip it.

>14|TRBD1|few|TRBJ1-1|TRBV7-9
TGTGCCAGCAGCTCACACGGCAGGGGGCCTGAAGCTTTCTTT
CASSSHGRGPEAFF
>13|TRBD1|few|TRBJ2-2|TRBV29-1
TGCAGCGTTGGACAGGGGAATACCGGGGAGCTGTTTTTT
CSVGQGNTGELFF
>18|TRBD1|.|TRBJ2-2|TRBV19
TGTGCCAGTCGACTAAGGACAGGGTCGTTCGCGAACACCGGGGAGCTGTTTTTT
CASRLRTGSFANTGELFF
>17|.|few|TRBJ2-2|TRBV21-1
TGTGCCAGCAGCAAAGAGGAGACAGGGAAGAACACCGGGGAGCTGTTTTTT
CASSKEETGKNTGELFF
>15|TRBD1|few|TRBJ2-3|TRBV7-2
TGTGCCAGCAGCCCCACAGGGGTTGGCACAGATACGCAGTATTTT
CASSPTGVGTDTQYF
>16|TRBD2|few|TRBJ2-1|TRBV6-1
TGTGCCAGCAGTGCTTTTAGCGGGGGGATCCAGGATGAGCAGTTCTTC
CASSAFSGGIQDEQFF
>16|.|few|TRBJ2-5|TRBV6-6
TGTGCCAGCAGTTACGGCCAGGGCCGCTCACAAGAGACCCAGTACTTC
CASSYGQGRSQETQYF
>11|.|many|TRBJ1-2|TRBV7-9
TGTGCCAGCAGCCTCGACTATGGCTACACCTTC
CASSLDYGYTF
>14|.|few|TRBJ2-7|TRBV18
TGTGCCAGCTCACCCAGTGCAGGCCCCTACGAGCAGTACTTC
CASSPSAGPYEQYF
>13|.|many|TRBJ2-7|TRBV7-2
TGTGCCAGCAGCTTCGTCCGGGGCTACGAGCAGTACTTC
CASSFVRGYEQYF
>13|TRBD1|.|TRBJ2-5|TRBV6-6
TGTGCCAGCACCGGACAGGGGATGGAGACCCAGTACTTC
CASTGQGMETQYF
>17|TRBD1|.|TRBJ1-3|TRBV5-4
TGTGCCAGCAGCGTCGGGACAGGCTTAATTTCTGGAAACACCATATATTTT
CASSVGTGLISGNTIYF
>15|TRBD2|.|TRBJ2-3|TRBV5-1
TGCGCCAGCAGGACAGCGGGGGGGCCCCAGGATACGCAGTATTTT
CASRTAGGPQDTQYF
>15|.|.|TRBJ1-2|TRBV5-8
TGTGCCAGCAGCTTGGCTCGGGGTACGGAGTATGGCTACACCTTC
CASSLARGTEYGYTF
>14|TRBD1|few|TRBJ1-2|TRBV10-3
TGTGCCATCAGTGGACAGGGGCAAGGCTATGGCTACACCTTC
CAISGQGQGYGYTF
>17|TRBD1|.|TRBJ1-4|TRBV25-1
TGTGCCAGCAGTGAATGGGGCAGGGGGCTATCTAATGAAAAACTGTTTTTT
CASSEWGRGLSNEKLFF
>14|.|.|TRBJ2-5|TRBV6-6
TGTGCCAGCAGTTACTTAAGCGGAAGTGAGACCCAGTACTTC
CASSYLSGSETQYF
>18|.|.|TRBJ1-5|TRBV6-4
TGTGCCAGCAGTGACTCGACACTCGACGGGAATAGCAATCAGCCCCAGCATTTT
CASSDSTLDGNSNQPQHF
>16|.|few|TRBJ1-6|TRBV4-3
TGCGCCAGCAGCCAAGTGGGGGCGCTCGCGGATTCACCCCTCCACTTT
CASSQVGALADSPLHF
>17|TRBD2|few|TRBJ2-3|TRBV19
TGTGCCAGTAGTTCCCGACCACTAGCGGGAATCACAGATACGCAGTATTTT
CASSSRPLAGITDTQYF
>15|TRBD1|few|TRBJ1-5|TRBV6-1
TGTGCCAGCAGTCCAGGGGGCGGGAGCAATCAGCCCCAGCATTTT
CASSPGGGSNQPQHF
>15|.|.|TRBJ2-6|TRBV6-5
TGTGCCAGCAGTGCTCTCAGCTCTGGGGCCAACGTCCTGACTTTC
CASSALSSGANVLTF
>12|.|.|TRBJ1-2|TRBV28
TGTGCCAGCAGTCCCCGTTCCTATGGCTACACCTTC
CASSPRSYGYTF
>14|TRBD1|many|TRBJ1-2|TRBV5-4
TGTGCCAGCAGCGGAAGGGGACAGTACTATGGCTACACCTTC
CASSGRGQYYGYTF
>17|.|few|TRBJ2-1|TRBV10-3
TGTGCCATCACCCAAAATATACAGCTATCCTCCTACAATGAGCAGTTCTTC
CAITQNIQLSSYNEQFF
>16|TRBD1|.|TRBJ2-1|TRBV5-1
TGCGCCAGCAGCTTGGGAGGACAGGGGATTTACAATGAGCAGTTCTTC
CASSLGGQGIYNEQFF
>13|.|.|TRBJ2-2|TRBV29-1
TGCAGCGCGGCCAACAGGGTCGGCGGGGAGCTGTTTTTT
CSAANRVGGELFF
>17|.|.|TRBJ1-5|TRBV5-6
TGTGCCAGCACCGCGGACTTTACTCACGTTAGCAATCAGCCCCAGCATTTT
CASTADFTHVSNQPQHF
>14|TRBD2|many|TRBJ2-5|TRBV9
TGTGCCAGCAGCGTACTAGCGGGGGGTGAGACCCAGTACTTC
CASSVLAGGETQYF
>14|TRBD2|.|TRBJ2-3|TRBV2
TGTGCCGGGACCGGGACTAGCGTCGCAGATACGCAGTATTTT
CAGTGTSVADTQYF
>16|TRBD1|few|TRBJ1-1|TRBV5-1
TGCGCCAGCAGCTCCCTTCTCTGGACAGGGACGGACGAAGCTTTCTTT
CASSSLLWTGTDEAFF
>15|.|.|TRBJ1-6|TRBV25-1
TGTGCCAGCAGTGCCCCGGGAGCTAGGGGTTCACCCCTCCACTTT
CASSAPGARGSPLHF
>13|.|few|TRBJ2-7|TRBV14
TGTGCCAGCAGCCAAGTCAGGAACTACGAGCAGTACTTC
CASSQVRNYEQYF
>15|.|.|TRBJ2-7|TRBV6-6
TGTGCCAGCAGTTACTCAGCAGGGTCCCAGGGTGAGCAGTACTTC
CASSYSAGSQGEQYF
>14|TRBD1|few|TRBJ2-1|TRBV7-9
TGTGCCAGCAGTTTGACAGGGGCAGACAATGAGCAGTTCTTC
CASSLTGADNEQFF
>16|TRBD2|few|TRBJ2-1|TRBV4-1
TGCGCCAGCAGCCCTTGGACTAGCGGGGGGGCAGGTGAGCAGTTCTTC
CASSPWTSGGAGEQFF
>14|TRBD2|few|TRBJ2-3|TRBV5-1
TGCGCCAGCAGCTTGGAACTAGCGGGGGATACGCAGTATTTT
CASSLELAGDTQYF
>12|.|.|TRBJ2-3|TRBV25-1
TGTGCCAGCGGGGGCCGCGCAGATACGCAGTATTTT
CASGGRADTQYF
>12|.|few|TRBJ2-7|TRBV7-8
TGTGCCAGCAGCCCTACAGGGCTCGAGCAGTACTTC
CASSPTGLEQYF
>15|.|.|TRBJ2-5|TRBV13
TGTGCCAGCAGCTACAGACGAGAAGACCCGGAGACCCAGTACTTC
CASSYRREDPETQYF
>18|TRBD1|few|TRBJ1-3|TRBV2
TGTGCCAGCAAAGGTTCGGGGACAGTACTCTGGAAACGGGACACCATATATTTT
CASKGSGTVLWKRDTIYF
>16|.|few|TRBJ2-5|TRBV23-1
TGCGCCAGCAGTCAATCGAGGCCGCTCCGTTTAGAGACCCAGTACTTC
CASSQSRPLRLETQYF
>15|TRBD1|.|TRBJ2-7|TRBV6-5
TGTGCCAGCAGTTACCGGGACAGGGTATCGTACGAGCAGTACTTC
CASSYRDRVSYEQYF
>15|.|few|TRBJ1-5|TRBV9
TGTGCCAGCAGCGTTACAGGGCAGGGCAATCAGCCCCAGCATTTT
CASSVTGQGNQPQHF
>15|TRBD1|.|TRBJ1-2|TRBV4-1
TGCGCCAGCAGCCAACCTAGGGACAGAGACTATGGCTACACCTTC
CASSQPRDRDYGYTF
>13|.|few|TRBJ2-3|TRBV5-1
TGCGCCAGCAGCGAACTAGCCGCAGATACGCAGTATTTT
CASSELAADTQYF
>15|.|few|TRBJ1-1|TRBV5-1
TGCGCCAGCAGCTTTTTGGGGCACGAGAACACTGAAGCTTTCTTT
CASSFLGHENTEAFF
>15|.|.|TRBJ2-1|TRBV7-2
TGTGCCAGCAGCTCGTTACTCAAAATCTACAATGAGCAGTTCTTC
CASSSLLKIYNEQFF
>13|.|.|TRBJ2-5|TRBV19
TGTGCCAGTAGCCGGACAGCCCAAGAGACCCAGTACTTC
CASSRTAQETQYF
>15|.|.|TRBJ2-1|TRBV6-6
TGTGCCAGCAGTTTTGCCCGGAGCTCCTACAATGAGCAGTTCTTC
CASSFARSSYNEQFF
>14|.|few|TRBJ1-3|TRBV7-9
TGTGCCAGCAGCCCTTCGGGCTCTGGAAACACCATATATTTT
CASSPSGSGNTIYF
>14|.|few|TRBJ2-5|TRBV5-1
TGCGCCAGCAGCTTGGGGTCAGGGGTAGAGACCCAGTACTTC
CASSLGSGVETQYF
>13|.|.|TRBJ2-3|TRBV9
TGTGCCAGCAGCGTAGCTGGCACAGATACGCAGTATTTT
CASSVAGTDTQYF